The rows below give T cell receptor beta chains drawn from one sample of a study of cytomegalovirus exposure and HLA in healthy donors. Libraries were prepared by immunoSEQ multiplex PCR; TCRdb keeps only in-frame clonotypes and omits some of them. This repertoire includes 150,000 to 200,000 clones. Sequencing used PBMCs. All receptors derive from a man aged 30 to 45 in good health and CMV-seronegative. Both conserved end residues are part of each CDR3. A D gene is named only where the DNA matches it firmly.

TRBJ2-7 | - | 16 | TRBV7-3 | CASSLTGSAGRSEQYF | TGTGCCAGCAGCTTAACGGGGTCGGCGGGAAGGAGCGAGCAGTACTTC
TRBJ2-2 | TRBD1 | 14 | TRBV5-1 | CASWNRGRAGELFF | TGCGCCAGTTGGAACAGGGGGCGCGCCGGGGAGCTGTTTTTT
TRBJ2-3 | TRBD2 | 17 | TRBV28 | CASSSPASGEKGDTQYF | TGTGCCAGCAGTTCCCCCGCTAGCGGTGAAAAGGGAGATACGCAGTATTTT
TRBJ2-5 | - | 14 | TRBV11-3 | CASSPTHPVETQYF | TGTGCCAGCAGCCCTACTCACCCCGTAGAGACCCAGTACTTC
TRBJ1-5 | - | 15 | TRBV7-8 | CASSKMRQSNQPQHF | TGTGCCAGCAGCAAGATGAGACAGAGCAATCAGCCCCAGCATTTT
TRBJ2-3 | TRBD2 | 15 | TRBV19 | CASSIASGATDTQYF | TGTGCCAGTAGTATAGCTAGCGGGGCCACAGATACGCAGTATTTT
TRBJ2-1 | - | 13 | TRBV18 | CASSPDRDREQFF | TGTGCCAGCTCGCCCGACAGAGATCGGGAGCAGTTCTTC
TRBJ2-5 | TRBD2 | 15 | TRBV9 | CASSGGGGGVETQYF | TGTGCCAGCAGCGGCGGGGGGGGCGGCGTGGAGACCCAGTACTTC
TRBJ1-2 | TRBD1 | 14 | TRBV5-1 | CASSPDRGIYGYTF | TGCGCCAGCAGTCCGGACAGGGGTATCTATGGCTACACCTTC
TRBJ2-5 | TRBD2 | 14 | TRBV10-1 | CASSAGTSAGWQYF | TGCGCCAGCAGTGCGGGGACTAGCGCGGGCTGGCAGTACTTC
TRBJ1-2 | TRBD1 | 14 | TRBV9 | CASSRTGESPGYTF | TGTGCCAGCAGCCGGACAGGGGAATCACCCGGCTACACCTTC
TRBJ2-1 | - | 13 | TRBV28 | CASATEGYNEQFF | TGTGCCAGCGCCACGGAGGGATACAATGAGCAGTTCTTC
TRBJ1-6 | TRBD1 | 15 | TRBV5-6 | CASSLGQGDNSPLHF | TGTGCCAGCAGCTTGGGACAGGGGGATAATTCACCCCTCCACTTT
TRBJ2-6 | TRBD1 | 18 | TRBV4-1 | CASSPRDRASSGANVLTF | TGCGCCAGCAGCCCCCGGGACAGGGCAAGCTCTGGGGCCAACGTCCTGACTTTC
TRBJ2-7 | TRBD2 | 16 | TRBV27 | CASRGLSGRAFHEQYF | TGTGCCAGCCGCGGACTAAGCGGGAGGGCCTTCCACGAGCAGTACTTC
TRBJ2-3 | - | 18 | TRBV4-1 | CASSQEPTGFTSTDTQYF | TGCGCCAGCAGCCAAGAACCTACAGGATTTACTAGCACAGATACGCAGTATTTT
TRBJ1-4 | - | 17 | TRBV5-1 | CASSGGRLGLTNEKLFF | TGCGCCAGCAGCGGGGGGAGATTAGGATTAACTAATGAAAAACTGTTTTTT
TRBJ1-5 | - | 16 | TRBV4-3 | CASSQDLGGSNQPQHF | TGCGCCAGCAGCCAAGATTTGGGCGGGAGCAATCAGCCCCAGCATTTT
TRBJ2-2 | - | 16 | TRBV9 | CASSPPGIAPHGELFF | TGTGCCAGCAGCCCTCCGGGAATAGCCCCCCACGGGGAGCTGTTTTTT
TRBJ2-7 | TRBD2 | 14 | TRBV6-1 | CASNLPSGRREQYF | TGTGCCAGCAATCTGCCTAGCGGGAGACGCGAGCAGTACTTC
TRBJ2-2 | - | 14 | TRBV13 | CASSLARGHGELFF | TGTGCCAGCAGCTTAGCGCGGGGGCACGGGGAGCTGTTTTTT
TRBJ1-1 | - | 14 | TRBV6-5 | CASSSPGDSTEAFF | TGTGCCAGCAGCTCTCCCGGAGACAGCACTGAAGCTTTCTTT
TRBJ2-6 | - | 15 | TRBV27 | CASSVPSPGANVLTF | TGTGCCAGCAGTGTCCCTTCCCCCGGGGCCAACGTCCTGACTTTC
TRBJ2-2 | - | 14 | TRBV10-3 | CATYRAGDTGELFF | TGTGCCACTTACAGGGCTGGGGACACCGGGGAGCTGTTTTTT
TRBJ2-3 | - | 15 | TRBV4-2 | CASSQGGTEQDTQYF | TGTGCCAGCAGCCAAGGCGGGACAGAGCAAGATACGCAGTATTTT
TRBJ1-1 | - | 14 | TRBV6-5 | CASRTGTKNTEAFF | TGTGCCAGCAGAACCGGGACAAAGAACACTGAAGCTTTCTTT
TRBJ1-2 | TRBD1 | 18 | TRBV9 | CASSTRQGKVNRAYGYTF | TGTGCCAGCAGCACCCGACAGGGAAAGGTTAATCGGGCCTATGGCTACACCTTC
TRBJ2-2 | - | 15 | TRBV7-9 | CASSLEISYTGELFF | TGTGCCAGCAGCTTAGAGATTAGTTACACCGGGGAGCTGTTTTTT
TRBJ2-7 | - | 15 | TRBV9 | CASSVGNPPLYEQYF | TGTGCCAGCAGCGTGGGCAACCCGCCCCTCTACGAGCAGTACTTC
TRBJ1-5 | TRBD1 | 16 | TRBV2 | CASSPPGQGRRRPQHF | TGTGCCAGCAGTCCTCCGGGACAGGGGCGTCGGCGGCCCCAGCATTTT
TRBJ2-2 | TRBD2 | 16 | TRBV19 | CASSLIAGGDTGELFF | TGTGCCAGTAGTCTTATAGCGGGGGGGGACACCGGGGAGCTGTTTTTT
TRBJ2-7 | TRBD1 | 15 | TRBV9 | CASSPRQGAKDEQYF | TGTGCCAGCAGCCCTCGACAGGGGGCGAAGGACGAGCAGTACTTC
TRBJ1-1 | - | 12 | TRBV6-5 | CASSYSGPGAFF | TGTGCCAGCAGTTACTCAGGACCGGGGGCTTTCTTT
TRBJ2-7 | - | 12 | TRBV28 | CASTSRGYEQYF | TGTGCCAGCACCTCCCGGGGGTACGAGCAGTACTTC
TRBJ1-5 | - | 16 | TRBV7-2 | CASSLQGPSSNQPQHF | TGTGCCAGCAGCTTACAGGGGCCGTCCTCCAATCAGCCCCAGCATTTT
TRBJ1-5 | TRBD1 | 15 | TRBV6-5 | CASRNTGGHNQPQHF | TGTGCCAGCAGAAACACAGGGGGACACAATCAGCCCCAGCATTTT
TRBJ2-7 | TRBD2 | 14 | TRBV5-1 | CASSSSGRAPEQYF | TGCGCCAGCAGCTCTAGCGGGAGGGCCCCCGAGCAGTACTTC
TRBJ2-3 | - | 11 | TRBV5-4 | CASGGRTAQYF | TGTGCCAGCGGAGGGCGGACTGCGCAGTATTTT
TRBJ2-1 | - | 14 | TRBV29-1 | CSVQRSNSYNEQFF | TGCAGCGTGCAACGGAGTAACTCCTACAATGAGCAGTTCTTC
TRBJ2-7 | TRBD1 | 14 | TRBV6-5 | CASRGTGGPYEQYF | TGTGCCAGCAGAGGGACAGGGGGCCCCTACGAGCAGTACTTC
TRBJ2-5 | - | 14 | TRBV11-1 | CASSIGQIQETQYF | TGTGCCAGCAGCATAGGACAGATACAAGAGACCCAGTACTTC
TRBJ1-2 | TRBD1 | 15 | TRBV18 | CASSPGTGGIHGYTF | TGTGCCAGCTCACCAGGGACAGGGGGAATACATGGCTACACCTTC
TRBJ1-2 | - | 14 | TRBV27 | CASSSSYGIYGYTF | TGTGCCAGCAGCTCCTCGTACGGGATCTATGGCTACACCTTC
TRBJ1-1 | TRBD1 | 14 | TRBV19 | CASTLDRGKTEAFF | TGTGCCAGTACTCTTGACAGGGGGAAGACTGAAGCTTTCTTT
TRBJ2-2 | TRBD1 | 18 | TRBV27 | CASSLFQGADGITGELFF | TGTGCCAGCAGTTTATTCCAGGGGGCGGACGGTATAACCGGGGAGCTGTTTTTT
TRBJ2-1 | - | 12 | TRBV28 | CASNKDKNEQFF | TGTGCCAGCAACAAGGACAAAAATGAGCAGTTCTTC
TRBJ1-2 | - | 12 | TRBV29-1 | CSVSTGIYGYTF | TGCAGCGTTTCCACAGGAATCTATGGCTACACCTTC
TRBJ2-7 | TRBD1 | 17 | TRBV11-2 | CASSFVWDRGQPYEQYF | TGTGCCAGCAGCTTTGTATGGGACAGGGGGCAACCCTACGAGCAGTACTTC
TRBJ1-4 | TRBD1 | 13 | TRBV11-2 | CASTTGGSEKLFF | TGTGCCAGCACTACAGGGGGCAGTGAAAAACTGTTTTTT